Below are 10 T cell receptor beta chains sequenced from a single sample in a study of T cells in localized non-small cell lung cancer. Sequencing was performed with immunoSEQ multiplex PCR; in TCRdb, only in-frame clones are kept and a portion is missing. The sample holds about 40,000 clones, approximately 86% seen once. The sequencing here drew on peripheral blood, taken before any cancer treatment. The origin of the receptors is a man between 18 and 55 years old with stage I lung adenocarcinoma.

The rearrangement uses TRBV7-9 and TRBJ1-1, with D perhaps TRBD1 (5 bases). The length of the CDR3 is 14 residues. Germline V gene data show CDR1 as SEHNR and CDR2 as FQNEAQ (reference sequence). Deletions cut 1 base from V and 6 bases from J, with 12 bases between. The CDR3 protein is CASSLGDGTAEAFF. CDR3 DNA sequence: TGTGCCAGCAGCTTAGGGGACGGGACGGCTGAAGCTTTCTTT.

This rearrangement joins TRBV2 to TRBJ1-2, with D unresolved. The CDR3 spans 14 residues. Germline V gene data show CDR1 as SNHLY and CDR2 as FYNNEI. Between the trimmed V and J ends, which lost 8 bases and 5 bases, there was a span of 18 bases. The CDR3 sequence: CASSPTYSIYGYTF. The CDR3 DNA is TGTGCCAGCTCCCCGACATATTCGATATATGGCTACACCTTC.

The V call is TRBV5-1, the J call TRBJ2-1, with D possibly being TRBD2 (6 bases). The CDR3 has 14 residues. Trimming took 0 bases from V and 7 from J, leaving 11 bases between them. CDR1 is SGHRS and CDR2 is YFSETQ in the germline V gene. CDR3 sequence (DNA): TGCGCCAGCAGCTTGGTGGAGGGCGGGAATGAGCAGTTCTTC. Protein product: CASSLVEGGNEQFF.

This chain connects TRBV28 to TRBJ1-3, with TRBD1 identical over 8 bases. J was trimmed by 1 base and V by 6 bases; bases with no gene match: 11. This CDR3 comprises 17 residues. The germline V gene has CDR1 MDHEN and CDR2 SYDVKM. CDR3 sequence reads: CASSSGGGRPSGNTIYF. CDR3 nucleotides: TGTGCCAGCAGCTCAGGGGGCGGCAGGCCGTCTGGAAACACCATATATTTT.

The CDR3 loop is CASSEGPRTLNQPQHF. CDR3 coding DNA: TGTGCCAGCAGTGAAGGACCGAGGACACTGAATCAGCCCCAGCATTTT. This chain links TRBV6-1 with TRBJ1-5; tentative D call: TRBD1 (5 bases). V gave up 1 base and J gave up 4 bases, with 14 bases separating them. Germline V gives CDR1 MNHNS, CDR2 SASEGT. This CDR3 contains 16 residues.

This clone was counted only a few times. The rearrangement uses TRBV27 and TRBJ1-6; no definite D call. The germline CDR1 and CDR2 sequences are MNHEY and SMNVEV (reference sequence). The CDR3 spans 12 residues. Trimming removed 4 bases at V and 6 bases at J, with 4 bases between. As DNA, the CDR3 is TGTGCCAGCAGTTGGCTTAATTCACCCCTCCACTTT. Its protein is CASSWLNSPLHF.

The CDR3 reads CATNERGYGYTF. The CDR3 DNA sequence: TGTGCCACCAACGAACGGGGGTATGGCTACACCTTC. The chain has TRBV19 and TRBJ1-2; D is perhaps TRBD1 (5 bases). The germline V gene encodes CDR1 LNHDA and CDR2 SQIVND (reference sequence). V lost 10 bases and J lost 5, with 14 bases in between. CDR3 length: 12 amino acids.

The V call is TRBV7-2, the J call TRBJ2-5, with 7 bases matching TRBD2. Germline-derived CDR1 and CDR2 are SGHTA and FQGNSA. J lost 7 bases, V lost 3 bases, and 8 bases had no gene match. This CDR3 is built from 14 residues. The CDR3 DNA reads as TGTGCCAGCAGCTTTAGTGGGGGGGTGGTGACCCAGTACTTC. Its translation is CASSFSGGVVTQYF.

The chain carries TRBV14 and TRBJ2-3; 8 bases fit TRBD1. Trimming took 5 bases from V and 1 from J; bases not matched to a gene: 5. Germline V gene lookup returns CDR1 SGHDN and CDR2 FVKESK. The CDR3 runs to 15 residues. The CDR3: CASSFQTGGTDTQYF. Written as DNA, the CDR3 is TGTGCCAGCAGCTTCCAGACAGGGGGCACAGATACGCAGTATTTT.

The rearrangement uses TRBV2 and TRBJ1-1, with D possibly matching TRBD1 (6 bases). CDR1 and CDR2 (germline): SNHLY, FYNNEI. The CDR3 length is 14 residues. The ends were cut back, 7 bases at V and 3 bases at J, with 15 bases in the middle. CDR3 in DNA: TGTGCCAGCAACCGGGGGGGCGCGGACACTGAAGCTTTCTTT. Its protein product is CASNRGGADTEAFF.